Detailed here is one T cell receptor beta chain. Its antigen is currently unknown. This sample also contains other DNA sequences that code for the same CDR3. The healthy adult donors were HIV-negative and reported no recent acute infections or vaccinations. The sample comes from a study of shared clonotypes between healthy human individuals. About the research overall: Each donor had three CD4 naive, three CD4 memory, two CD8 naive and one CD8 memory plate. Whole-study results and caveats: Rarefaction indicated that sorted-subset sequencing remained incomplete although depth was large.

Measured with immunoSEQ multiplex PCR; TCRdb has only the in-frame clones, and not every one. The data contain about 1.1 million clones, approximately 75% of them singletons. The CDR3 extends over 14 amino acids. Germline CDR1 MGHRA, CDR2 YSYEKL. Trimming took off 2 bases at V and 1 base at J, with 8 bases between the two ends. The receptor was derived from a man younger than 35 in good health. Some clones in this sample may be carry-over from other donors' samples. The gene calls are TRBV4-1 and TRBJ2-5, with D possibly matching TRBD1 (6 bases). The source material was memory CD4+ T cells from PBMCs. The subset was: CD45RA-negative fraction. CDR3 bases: TGCGCCAGCAGCCAAACAGGGCTCCAAGAGACCCAGTACTTC. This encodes CASSQTGLQETQYF.